One and the same sample provided the 11 T cell receptor beta chains below, sequenced in a study of cytomegalovirus exposure and HLA in healthy donors. Both 60 Vbeta primers and 13 Jbeta primers went into the PCR. Sequencing used immunoSEQ multiplex PCR; TCRdb keeps in-frame clones, though not all of them. Here the sample spans around 72,000 clones, 60% to 75% being singletons. Material for sequencing was PBMCs. These receptors came from a middle-aged man in good health and CMV-seropositive.

The chain is built from TRBV7-2 and TRBJ1-1; D not certain. The V gene's germline CDR1 is SGHTA and CDR2 FQGNSA. The CDR3 covers 13 residues. V was shortened by 5 bases and J by 4 bases, with 11 bases between the two germline ends. The CDR3 DNA sequence: TGTGCCAGCAGCCATGGAGGGAGCACTGAAGCTTTCTTT. Translated, it gives CASSHGGSTEAFF.

This clone occurred a few times. This sample includes further DNA sequences coding for the same CDR3. This chain connects TRBV11-3 to TRBJ2-7; TRBD1 is a possible D gene (5 bases). Germline CDR1 and CDR2: SGHNT and YENEEA. V dropped 9 bases and J dropped 2 bases, with 20 bases sitting between them. The length of the CDR3 is 15 residues. The CDR3 loop is CASSHRHKAAYEQYF. CDR3 coding DNA: TGTGCCAGTAGCCACAGGCACAAGGCGGCCTACGAGCAGTACTTC.

This clone was found once. The CDR3 here is CASSPTGGGYTEAFF. In DNA, the CDR3 is TGTGCCAGCAGCCCGACAGGGGGCGGTTACACTGAAGCTTTCTTT. J is TRBJ1-1 and V is TRBV6-5; 10 positions agree with TRBD1. The CDR3 consists of 15 residues. The J segment lost 3 bases and the V segment lost 6 bases, leaving 7 bases of the junction unmatched. CDR1 is MNHEY, CDR2 SVGAGI, per germline.

As regards this clone: At one end, the junction sequence differs from germline, possibly due to a read error. The chain joins TRBV30 to TRBJ2-7, with a weak D call TRBD2 (5 bases). The CDR3 loop spans 13 amino acids. Germline V gene data show CDR1 as GTSNPN and CDR2 as SVGIG (reference sequence). The CDR3: CAWSGGGGGFKSF. The CDR3 nucleotides are TGTGCCTGGAGTGGTGGAGGCGGAGGATTTAAATCCTTC. Supplemented by reference TRBV30 and TRBJ2-7, the full variable domain reads SQTIHQWPATLVQPVGSPLSLECTVEGTSNPNLYWYRQAAGRGLQLLFYSVGIGQISSEVPQNLSASRPQDRQFILSSKKLLLSDSGFYLCAWSGGGGGFKSFGPGTRLTVT.

The V call is TRBV5-6, the J call TRBJ1-6; D is unclear. This CDR3 comprises 15 residues. V was trimmed by 3 bases and J by 0 bases, leaving 7 bases between them. Germline CDR1 and CDR2: SGHDT and YYEEEE. Written as DNA, the CDR3 is TGTGCCAGCAGCTACGGGAGCTCCTATAATTCACCCCTCCACTTT. Residues: CASSYGSSYNSPLHF.

The table lists this clone with a count of one. This chain connects TRBV27 to TRBJ2-1; TRBD2 is a possible D gene (6 bases). The germline V gene encodes CDR1 MNHEY and CDR2 SMNVEV (reference sequence). This CDR3 contains 15 residues. The V and J ends lost 2 bases and 3 bases respectively, with 11 bases between them. CDR3 protein: CASSLVAEGYNEQFF. CDR3 coding DNA: TGTGCCAGCAGTTTAGTTGCGGAGGGCTACAATGAGCAGTTCTTC.

DNA of the CDR3: TGTGCCAGCAGCTTGTCTGAGACTACCTACAATGAGCAGTTCTTC. Translating gives CASSLSETTYNEQFF. The chain joins TRBV5-4 to TRBJ2-1; D is perhaps TRBD2 (5 bases). Germline loops: CDR1 SGHNT, CDR2 YYREEE (reference sequence). Deletions cut 1 base from V and 2 bases from J, with 10 bases between. The CDR3 sequence is 15 residues long.

This clone was seen only a few times. This chain links TRBV9 with TRBJ2-1; tentatively, D is TRBD2 (7 bases). The length of the CDR3 is 15 residues. Trimming shortened V by 3 bases and J by 2 bases, and 12 bases separated the two germline ends. Per germline, CDR1 SGDLS and CDR2 YYNGEE. As DNA, the CDR3 is TGTGCCAGCAGCGAGGGGGGGTTGCCCTACAATGAGCAGTTCTTC. Its protein product is CASSEGGLPYNEQFF. The whole variable domain, filled in from reference TRBV9 and TRBJ2-1, reads DSGVTQTPKHLITATGQRVTLRCSPRSGDLSVYWYQQSLDQGLQFLIQYYNGEERAKGNILERFSAQQFPDLHSELNLSSLELGDSALYFCASSEGGLPYNEQFFGPGTRLTVL.

The chain has TRBV28 and TRBJ1-5; 7 bases are a match to TRBD1. Germline loops: CDR1 MDHEN, CDR2 SYDVKM. After removal of 7 bases from V and 5 bases from J, the junction contained 5 bases not matched to a gene. This CDR3 has 13 residues. CDR3 in DNA: TGTGCCAGCACCGACAGGGAAGATCAGCCCCAGCATTTT. It codes for CASTDREDQPQHF.

CDR3 loop: CASSDLAGPGQQYF. CDR3 nucleotide sequence: TGTGCCAGCAGTGATCTAGCGGGACCCGGGCAGCAGTACTTC. J is TRBJ2-7 and V is TRBV2; 9 bases fit TRBD2. V trimming: 3 bases; J trimming: 8 bases; junction bases outside the gene matches: 8. The V gene's germline CDR1 is SNHLY and CDR2 FYNNEI. This CDR3 has 14 amino acids.

The genes are TRBV6-5 and TRBJ1-5; 7 bases line up with TRBD1. CDR3 length: 15 amino acids. The V gene end was trimmed by 8 bases and the J gene end by 6 bases; junction bases not matched to a gene: 13. Looked up from germline, CDR1 is MNHEY and CDR2 is SVGAGI. The CDR3 here is CASGAYTGASQPQHF. Written as DNA, the CDR3 is TGTGCCAGCGGGGCTTATACAGGGGCGAGTCAGCCCCAGCATTTT.